This T cell receptor beta chain was captured in a study of blood T cell repertoires in COVID-19. TCRdb's table, derived via immunoSEQ multiplex PCR, lists solely in-frame clones and lacks some. The sample shows just over 650,000 clones, 70% to 90% of them seen only once. The source material was peripheral blood. The clonotype originates from a young woman with acute or convalescent COVID-19.

CDR3 region: CASRGAGGTQYF. The CDR3 DNA sequence: TGTGCCAGCAGAGGGGCCGGCGGGACCCAGTACTTC. The chain combines TRBV7-7 with TRBJ2-5; D may be TRBD1 (5 bases). There are 12 residues in the CDR3. CDR1 SSHAT and CDR2 FNYEAQ come from the germline V gene (reference sequence). V was shortened by 6 bases and J by 7 bases, with 12 bases between the two germline ends.